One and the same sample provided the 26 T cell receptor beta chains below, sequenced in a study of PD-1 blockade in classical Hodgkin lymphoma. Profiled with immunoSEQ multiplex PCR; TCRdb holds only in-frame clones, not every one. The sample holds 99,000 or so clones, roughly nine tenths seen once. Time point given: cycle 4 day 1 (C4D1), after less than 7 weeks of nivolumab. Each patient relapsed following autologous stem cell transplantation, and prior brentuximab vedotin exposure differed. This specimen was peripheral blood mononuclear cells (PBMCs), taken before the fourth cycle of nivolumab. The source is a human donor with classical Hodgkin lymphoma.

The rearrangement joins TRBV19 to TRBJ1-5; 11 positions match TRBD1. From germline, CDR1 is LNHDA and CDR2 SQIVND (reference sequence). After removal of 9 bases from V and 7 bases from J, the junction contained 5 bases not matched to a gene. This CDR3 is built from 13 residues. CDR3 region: CASWDRGGQPQHF. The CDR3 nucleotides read TGTGCCAGCTGGGACAGGGGGGGACAGCCCCAGCATTTT.

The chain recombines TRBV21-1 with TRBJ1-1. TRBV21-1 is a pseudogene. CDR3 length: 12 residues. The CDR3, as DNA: TGTGCCAGCCCCGAGGAGAACACTGAAGCTTTCTTT. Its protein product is CASPEENTEAFF.

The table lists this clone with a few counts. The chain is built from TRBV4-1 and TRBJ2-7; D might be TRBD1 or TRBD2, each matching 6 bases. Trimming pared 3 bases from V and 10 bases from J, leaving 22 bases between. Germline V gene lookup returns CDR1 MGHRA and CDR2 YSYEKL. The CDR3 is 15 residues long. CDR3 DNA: TGCGCCAGCAGCCACGGAGGGGGAACGACCCCGAGACAGTACTTC. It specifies CASSHGGGTTPRQYF.

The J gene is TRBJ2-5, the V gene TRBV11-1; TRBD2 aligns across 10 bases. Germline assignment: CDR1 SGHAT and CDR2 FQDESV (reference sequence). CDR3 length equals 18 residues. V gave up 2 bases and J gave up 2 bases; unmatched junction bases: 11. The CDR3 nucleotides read TGTGCCAGCAGCTTATTTGGGCGGACTAGCGGACCTCAAGAGACCCAGTACTTC. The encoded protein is CASSLFGRTSGPQETQYF.

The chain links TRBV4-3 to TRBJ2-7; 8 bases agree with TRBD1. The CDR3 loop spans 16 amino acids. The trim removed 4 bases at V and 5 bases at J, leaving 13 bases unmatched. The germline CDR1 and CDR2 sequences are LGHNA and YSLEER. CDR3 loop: CASSPSGPGQANEQYF. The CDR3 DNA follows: TGCGCCAGCAGCCCATCTGGTCCGGGACAGGCTAACGAGCAGTACTTC.

Written as DNA, the CDR3 is TGTGCCAGCAGCTCGCCGGGACTAGCGGGAGTCGCCGGGGAGCTGTTTTTT. Its translation: CASSSPGLAGVAGELFF. J is TRBJ2-2 and V is TRBV5-4; 14 bases fit TRBD2. Germline V gene lookup returns CDR1 SGHNT and CDR2 YYREEE (reference sequence). The CDR3 spans 17 residues. Unmatched junction bases numbered 7, after V lost 3 bases and J lost 6 bases.

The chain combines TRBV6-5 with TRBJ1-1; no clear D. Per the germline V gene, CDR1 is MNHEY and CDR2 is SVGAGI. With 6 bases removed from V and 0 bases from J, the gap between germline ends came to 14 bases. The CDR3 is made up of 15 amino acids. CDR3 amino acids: CASRVTPLMNTEAFF. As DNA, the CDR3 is TGTGCCAGCAGAGTGACACCACTGATGAACACTGAAGCTTTCTTT.

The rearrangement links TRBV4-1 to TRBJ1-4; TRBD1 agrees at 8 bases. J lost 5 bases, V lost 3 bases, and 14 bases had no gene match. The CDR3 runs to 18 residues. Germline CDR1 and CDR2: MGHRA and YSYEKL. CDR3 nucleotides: TGCGCCAGCAGCCAGGAGTCAGGGGGCGCAGGACTAAATGAAAAACTGTTTTTT. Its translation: CASSQESGGAGLNEKLFF.

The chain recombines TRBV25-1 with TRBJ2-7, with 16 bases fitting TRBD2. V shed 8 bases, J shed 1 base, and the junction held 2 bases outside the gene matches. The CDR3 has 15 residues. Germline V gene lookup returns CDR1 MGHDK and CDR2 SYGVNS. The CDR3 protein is CASGTSGRGSYEQYF. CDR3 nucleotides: TGTGCCAGCGGGACTAGCGGGAGGGGGTCCTACGAGCAGTACTTC.

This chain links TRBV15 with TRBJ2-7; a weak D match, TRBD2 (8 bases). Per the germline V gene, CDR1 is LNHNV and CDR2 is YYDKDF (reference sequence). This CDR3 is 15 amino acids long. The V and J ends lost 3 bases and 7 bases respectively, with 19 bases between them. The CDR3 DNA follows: TGTGCCACCAGCAGTGATCGGGACAGCGGGGGTGAGCAGTACTTC. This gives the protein CATSSDRDSGGEQYF.

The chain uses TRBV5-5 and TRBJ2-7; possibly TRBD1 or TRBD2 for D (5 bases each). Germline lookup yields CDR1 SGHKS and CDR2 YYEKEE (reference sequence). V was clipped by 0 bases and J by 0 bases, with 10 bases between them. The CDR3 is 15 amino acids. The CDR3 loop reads CASSLGGASSYEQYF. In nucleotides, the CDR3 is TGTGCCAGCAGCTTGGGAGGGGCTTCCTCCTACGAGCAGTACTTC.

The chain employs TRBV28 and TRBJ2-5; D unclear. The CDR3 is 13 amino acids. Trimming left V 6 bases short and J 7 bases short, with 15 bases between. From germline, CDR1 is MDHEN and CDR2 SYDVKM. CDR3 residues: CASSEPGAGTQYF. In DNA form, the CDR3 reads TGTGCCAGCAGCGAACCTGGAGCTGGGACCCAGTACTTC.

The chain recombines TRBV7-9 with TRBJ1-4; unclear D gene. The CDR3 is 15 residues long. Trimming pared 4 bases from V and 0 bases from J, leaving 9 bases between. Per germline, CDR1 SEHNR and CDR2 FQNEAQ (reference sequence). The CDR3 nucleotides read TGTGCCAGCAGCTATTTCTCTGCAACTAATGAAAAACTGTTTTTT. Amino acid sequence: CASSYFSATNEKLFF.

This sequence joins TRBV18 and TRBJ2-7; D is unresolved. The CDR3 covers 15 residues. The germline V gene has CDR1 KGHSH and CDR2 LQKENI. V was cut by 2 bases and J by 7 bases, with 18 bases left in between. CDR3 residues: CASSPVADQTREQYF. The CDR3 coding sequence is TGTGCCAGCTCACCAGTGGCCGACCAGACGAGGGAGCAGTACTTC.

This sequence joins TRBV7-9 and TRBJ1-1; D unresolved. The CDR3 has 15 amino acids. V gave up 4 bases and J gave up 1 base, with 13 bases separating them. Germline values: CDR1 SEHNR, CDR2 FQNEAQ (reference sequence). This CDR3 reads CASSSHLAANTEAFF. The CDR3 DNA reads TGTGCCAGCAGCTCCCACCTGGCGGCGAACACTGAAGCTTTCTTT.

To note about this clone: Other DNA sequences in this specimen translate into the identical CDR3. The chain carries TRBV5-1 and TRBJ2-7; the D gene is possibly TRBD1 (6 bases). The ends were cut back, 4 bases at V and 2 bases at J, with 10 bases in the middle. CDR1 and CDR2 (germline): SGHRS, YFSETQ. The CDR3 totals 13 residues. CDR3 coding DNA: TGCGCCAGCAGCGTTGGACAGACCTACGAGCAGTACTTC. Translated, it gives CASSVGQTYEQYF. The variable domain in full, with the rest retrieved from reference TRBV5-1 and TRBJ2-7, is KAGVTQTPRYLIKTRGQQVTLSCSPISGHRSVSWYQQTPGQGLQFLFEYFSETQRNKGNFPGRFSGRQFSNSRSEMNVSTLELGDSALYLCASSVGQTYEQYFGPGTRLTVT.

The CDR3 loop is CASSYSQGTSEAFF. Here the CDR3 DNA reads TGTGCCAGCAGTTACTCTCAAGGGACGTCTGAAGCTTTCTTT. V and J are TRBV6-6 and TRBJ1-1; the D gene is possibly TRBD1 (5 bases). Between the trimmed V and J ends, which lost 0 bases and 6 bases, there was a span of 11 bases. The V gene's germline CDR1 is MNHNY and CDR2 SVGAGI (reference sequence). The CDR3 is 14 amino acids.

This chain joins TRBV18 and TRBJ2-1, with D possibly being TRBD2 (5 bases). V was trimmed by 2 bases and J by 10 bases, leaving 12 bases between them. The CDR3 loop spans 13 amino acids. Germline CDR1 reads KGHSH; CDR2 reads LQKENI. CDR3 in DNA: TGTGCCAGCTCACCAACCCTAGCACAGGAGCAGTTCTTC. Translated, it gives CASSPTLAQEQFF. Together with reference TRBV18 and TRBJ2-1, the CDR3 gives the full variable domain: NAGVMQNPRHLVRRRGQEARLRCSPMKGHSHVYWYRQLPEEGLKFMVYLQKENIIDESGMPKERFSAEFPKEGPSILRIQQVVRGDSAAYFCASSPTLAQEQFFGPGTRLTVL.

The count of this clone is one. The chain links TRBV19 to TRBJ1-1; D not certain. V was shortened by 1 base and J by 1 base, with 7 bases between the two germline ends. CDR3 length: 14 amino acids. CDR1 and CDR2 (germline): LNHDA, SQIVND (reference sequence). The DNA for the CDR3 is TGTGCCAGTAGTATAGGCACACGGAACACTGAAGCTTTCTTT. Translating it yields CASSIGTRNTEAFF.

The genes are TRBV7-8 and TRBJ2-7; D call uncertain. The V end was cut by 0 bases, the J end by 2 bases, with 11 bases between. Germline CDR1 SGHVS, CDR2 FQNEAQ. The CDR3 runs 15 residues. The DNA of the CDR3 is TGTGCCAGCAGCTTAGCCGGGCCAAAAGCCTACGAGCAGTACTTC. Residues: CASSLAGPKAYEQYF. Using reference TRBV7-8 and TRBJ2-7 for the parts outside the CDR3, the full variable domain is GAGVSQSPRYKVAKRGQDVALRCDPISGHVSLFWYQQALGQGPEFLTYFQNEAQLDKSGLPSDRFFAERPEGSVSTLKIQRTQQEDSAVYLCASSLAGPKAYEQYFGPGTRLTVT.

Here the CDR3 reads CAISESTPPSTDTQYF. CDR3 sequence (DNA): TGTGCCATCAGTGAGTCAACTCCACCCAGCACAGATACGCAGTATTTT. The chain combines TRBV10-3 with TRBJ2-3, with no clear D. With 0 bases removed from V and 0 bases from J, the gap between germline ends came to 10 bases. The germline gives CDR1 ENHRY, CDR2 SYGVKD. The CDR3 loop spans 16 amino acids.

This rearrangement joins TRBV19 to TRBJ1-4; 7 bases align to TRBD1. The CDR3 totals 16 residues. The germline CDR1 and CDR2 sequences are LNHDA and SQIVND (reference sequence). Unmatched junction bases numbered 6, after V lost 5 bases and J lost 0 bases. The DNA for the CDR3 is TGTGCCAGTAGTTCGGGGGACAGACCAACTAATGAAAAACTGTTTTTT. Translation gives CASSSGDRPTNEKLFF. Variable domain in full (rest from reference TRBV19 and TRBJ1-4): DGGITQSPKYLFRKEGQNVTLSCEQNLNHDAMYWYRQDPGQGLRLIYYSQIVNDFQKGDIAEGYSVSREKKESFPLTVTSAQKNPTAFYLCASSSGDRPTNEKLFFGSGTQLSVL.

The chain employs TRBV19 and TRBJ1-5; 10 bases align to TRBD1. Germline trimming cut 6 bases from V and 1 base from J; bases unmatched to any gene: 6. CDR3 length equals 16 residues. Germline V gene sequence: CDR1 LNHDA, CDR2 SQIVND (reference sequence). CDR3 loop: CASSLTGGVSNQPQHF. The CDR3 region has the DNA TGTGCCAGTAGCCTGACAGGGGGCGTCAGCAATCAGCCCCAGCATTTT. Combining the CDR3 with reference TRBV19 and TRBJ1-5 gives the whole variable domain DGGITQSPKYLFRKEGQNVTLSCEQNLNHDAMYWYRQDPGQGLRLIYYSQIVNDFQKGDIAEGYSVSREKKESFPLTVTSAQKNPTAFYLCASSLTGGVSNQPQHFGDGTRLSIL.

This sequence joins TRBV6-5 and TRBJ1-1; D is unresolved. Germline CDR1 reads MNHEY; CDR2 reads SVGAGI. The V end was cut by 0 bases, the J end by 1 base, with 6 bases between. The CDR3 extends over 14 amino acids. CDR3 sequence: CASSYSSENTEAFF. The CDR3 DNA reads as TGTGCCAGCAGTTACTCGAGTGAGAACACTGAAGCTTTCTTT.

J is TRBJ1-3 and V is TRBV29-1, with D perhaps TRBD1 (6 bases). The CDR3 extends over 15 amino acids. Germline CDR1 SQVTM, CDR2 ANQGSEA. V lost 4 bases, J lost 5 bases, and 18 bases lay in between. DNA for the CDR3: TGCAGCGTTGTAGGCTTACAGGGATCGAGAAACACCATATATTTT. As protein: CSVVGLQGSRNTIYF.

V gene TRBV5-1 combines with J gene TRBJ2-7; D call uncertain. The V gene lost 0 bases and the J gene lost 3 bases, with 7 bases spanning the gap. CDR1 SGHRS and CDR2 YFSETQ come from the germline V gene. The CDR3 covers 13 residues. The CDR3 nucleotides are TGCGCCAGCAGCTTGGATACACACTACGAGCAGTACTTC. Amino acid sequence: CASSLDTHYEQYF.